The present TCR beta chain was sequenced within a study of shared clonotypes between healthy human individuals. General study findings and limits: Non-shared clonotypes were found to have lower generation probabilities than the clonotypes that were shared by all four of the sorted-subset donors. Around 5% of naive CD4 clonotypes were common to a handful of donors. The represented genetic and exposure-history diversity was limited by the small number of donors.

Only in-frame clones appear in the TCRdb table, and some are missing; sequencing was by immunoSEQ multiplex PCR. The sample comprises about 750,000 clones, 80% to 95% of which are singletons, and less than 25% rests with the top ten. In the naive CD8 group, cells lacked CD45RO and were positively selected for CCR7, so terminally differentiated effector memory CD45RA+ cells were left out. Remarks on this clone: Antigen: not known.

The receptor was derived from a man aged 25-45 years in good health. Sequenced: naive CD8+ T cells sorted from blood.

CDR3 loop: CASRLPGQGERGYTF. CDR3 in DNA: TGTGCCAGCAGACTACCGGGACAGGGGGAACGAGGCTACACCTTC. This chain joins TRBV27 and TRBJ1-2, with 11 positions matching TRBD1. Germline V gives CDR1 MNHEY, CDR2 SMNVEV (reference sequence). Germline trimming cut 6 bases from V and 8 bases from J; bases unmatched to any gene: 11. The CDR3 is 15 amino acids.